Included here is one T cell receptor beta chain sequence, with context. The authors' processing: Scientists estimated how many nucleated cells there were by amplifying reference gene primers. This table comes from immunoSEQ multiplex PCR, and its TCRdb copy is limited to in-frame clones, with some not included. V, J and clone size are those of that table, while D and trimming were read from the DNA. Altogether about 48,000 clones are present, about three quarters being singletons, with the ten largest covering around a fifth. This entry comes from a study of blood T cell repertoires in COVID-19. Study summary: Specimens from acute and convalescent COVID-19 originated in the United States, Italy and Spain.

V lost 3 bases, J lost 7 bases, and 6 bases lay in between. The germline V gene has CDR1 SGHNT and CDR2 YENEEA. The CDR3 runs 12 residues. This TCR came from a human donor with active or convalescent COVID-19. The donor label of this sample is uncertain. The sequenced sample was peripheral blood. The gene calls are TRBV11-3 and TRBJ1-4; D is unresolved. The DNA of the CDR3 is TGTGCCAGCAGCTTCGCGGGTGAAAAACTGTTTTTT. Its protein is CASSFAGEKLFF. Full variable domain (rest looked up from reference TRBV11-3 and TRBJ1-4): EAGVVQSPRYKIIEKKQPVAFWCNPISGHNTLYWYLQNLGQGPELLIRYENEEAVDDSQLPKDRFSAERLKGVDSTLKIQPAELGDSAVYLCASSFAGEKLFFGSGTQLSVL.